This T cell receptor (beta chain) was identified during a study of T cells in women clearing cervical HPV infection. Sequencing used immunoSEQ multiplex PCR; TCRdb keeps in-frame clones, though not all of them. The sample holds about 20,000 clones. About this clone: The read is 3 residues too short to cover the CDR3 end, so that end is filled in from the germline J gene.

The V segment lost 1 base and the J segment 9 bases; nucleotides outside the gene matches: 4. The CDR3 extends over 13 amino acids. CDR1 and CDR2 from the germline V gene are GTSNPN and SVGIG (reference sequence). This rearrangement joins TRBV30 to TRBJ2-1, with 9 positions matching TRBD1. This sequence was found in a woman aged 18-70 years with a cervical HPV16 infection that either progressed to CIN3+ or cleared (not recorded which). The specimen was blood buffy coat. The sequenced CDR3 bases are TGTGCCTGGAGTGGACAGGGGGTAGGTGAG. Translating gives CAWSGQGVGE. The whole CDR3 is CAWSGQGVGEQFF.